Described below is a single TCR beta chain sequence and its context. Its antigen is not known. Measured with immunoSEQ multiplex PCR; TCRdb has only the in-frame clones, and not every one. This sample has more than 1,200,000 clones, with less than 99% found just once. The data originate from a study of shared clonotypes between healthy human individuals. CDR1 KGHSH and CDR2 LQKENI come from the germline V gene. V lost 5 bases, J lost 0 bases, and 6 bases stayed unmatched. The CDR3 totals 15 residues. Study-level findings and limits: Blood was the sole source, and tissue repertoires probably differ. Generally, naive subsets came out with larger estimated richness than memory subsets.

This TCR was recovered from a young man in good health. The chain couples TRBV18 to TRBJ2-7; 8 bases align to TRBD1. Sequenced input: naive CD4+ T cells sorted from blood. The sample's subset: CD45RA+ positively selected. The CDR3 here is CASSTRTGNSYEQYF. The CDR3 DNA follows: TGTGCCAGCTCAACAAGGACAGGGAACTCCTACGAGCAGTACTTC.